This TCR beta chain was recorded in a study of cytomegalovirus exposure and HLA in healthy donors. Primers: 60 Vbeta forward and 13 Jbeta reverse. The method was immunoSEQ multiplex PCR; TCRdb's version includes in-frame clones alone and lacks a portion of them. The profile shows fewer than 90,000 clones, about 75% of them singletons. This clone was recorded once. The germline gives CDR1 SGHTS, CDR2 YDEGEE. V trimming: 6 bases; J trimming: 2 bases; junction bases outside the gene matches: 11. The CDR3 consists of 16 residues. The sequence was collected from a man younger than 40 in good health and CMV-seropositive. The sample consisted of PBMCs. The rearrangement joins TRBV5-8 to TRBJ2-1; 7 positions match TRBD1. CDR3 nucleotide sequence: TGTGCCAGCACGACAGGGAAGGGAAGAGCCTACAATGAGCAGTTCTTC. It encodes CASTTGKGRAYNEQFF.